Each of the 6 T cell receptor beta chains below was sequenced from the same sample in a study of T cell responses to AZD1222 COVID-19 vaccine. This table comes from immunoSEQ multiplex PCR, and its TCRdb copy is limited to in-frame clones, with some not included. The sample shows 110,000 to 150,000 clones, roughly 90% of them seen only once. This specimen consisted of peripheral blood, obtained on day 0 of AZD1222 vaccination. These TCRs come from an adult in good health.

The chain combines TRBV5-1 with TRBJ2-7, with 8 bases lining up with TRBD1. The CDR3 is made up of 15 amino acids. V lost 1 base and J lost 5; bases outside the gene matches: 8. CDR1 is SGHRS and CDR2 is YFSETQ in the germline V gene. CDR3: CASSLSAPGGHEQYF. CDR3 DNA sequence: TGCGCCAGCAGCTTGTCTGCGCCAGGGGGCCACGAGCAGTACTTC.

The rearrangement joins TRBV28 to TRBJ1-2; no definite D call. V lost 5 bases and J lost 7, with 11 bases in between. Per the germline V gene, CDR1 is MDHEN and CDR2 is SYDVKM. The CDR3 has 12 amino acids. CDR3 amino acids: CASSPASLGYTF. The CDR3 nucleotides read TGTGCCAGCAGTCCCGCCAGTCTTGGCTACACCTTC.

This rearrangement joins TRBV28 to TRBJ1-4, with 7 bases fitting TRBD1. The CDR3 runs 15 residues. V was pared by 3 bases and J by 0 bases, with 1 base of the junction left unmatched. Germline V lookup: CDR1 MDHEN, CDR2 SYDVKM. The CDR3 DNA is TGTGCCAGCAGTTTCAGGGGGGCAACTAATGAAAAACTGTTTTTT. Translation gives CASSFRGATNEKLFF.

The chain joins TRBV5-1 to TRBJ1-2; 7 bases match TRBD1. The CDR3 is 14 amino acids. After removal of 4 bases from V and 7 bases from J, the junction contained 10 bases not matched to a gene. Per the germline V gene, CDR1 is SGHRS and CDR2 is YFSETQ. CDR3 nucleotide sequence: TGCGCCAGCAGCCCCCCCGGGGACAGTCTTGGCTACACCTTC. Translating gives CASSPPGDSLGYTF.

This chain links TRBV30 with TRBJ2-7, with D possibly being TRBD2 (6 bases). Per the germline V gene, CDR1 is GTSNPN and CDR2 is SVGIG (reference sequence). The CDR3 spans 15 residues. With 2 bases removed from V and 0 bases from J, the gap between germline ends came to 14 bases. The CDR3 loop is CAWSPRTGVSYEQYF. As DNA, the CDR3 is TGTGCCTGGAGTCCTCGGACGGGGGTCTCCTACGAGCAGTACTTC.

This chain uses TRBV19 with TRBJ2-2, with 7 bases that match TRBD2. With 1 base clipped from V and 5 bases from J, the junction kept 4 bases outside the gene matches. Germline lookup yields CDR1 LNHDA and CDR2 SQIVND (reference sequence). CDR3 length equals 15 residues. The DNA for the CDR3 is TGTGCCAGTAGTATAGGTCTAGCGGAAACCGGGGAGCTGTTTTTT. Protein sequence: CASSIGLAETGELFF.